A selection of T cell receptor beta chains follows, all from one sample in a study of T cells after yellow fever vaccination. Using its own MiXCR run on the 5' RACE reads, TCRdb lists one record per CDR3 protein. The sample comprises about 320,000 distinct CDR3 sequences, around 4.5% of which are singletons, and approximately 19% rests with the top ten. Here the sequenced sample was PBMCs, taken 15 days after the yellow fever booster vaccination. All receptors come from a man aged 18 to 29 who received the YFV17D yellow fever vaccine. Each CDR3 is given with its conserved first and last residue. The D gene is left open where the match is weak. Rows may omit the clone size; those that give it use once, few, many or a size class.

abundance: many; d_gene: .; j_gene: TRBJ1-3; v_gene: TRBV7-2; CDR3nt: TGTGCCAGCAGCTTAGCGGTCGGGGCGGGTGGAAACACCATATATTTT; CDR3aa: CASSLAVGAGGNTIYF
abundance: .; d_gene: TRBD2; j_gene: TRBJ2-3; v_gene: TRBV7-9; CDR3nt: TGTGCCAGCAGGGGGGGTCTAGCGGGTTACACAGATACGCAGTATTTT; CDR3aa: CASRGGLAGYTDTQYF
abundance: few; d_gene: .; j_gene: TRBJ1-5; v_gene: TRBV7-2; CDR3nt: TGTGCCAGCAGCCGGGCCCGGACGGAGCAGCCCCAGCATTTT; CDR3aa: CASSRARTEQPQHF
abundance: .; d_gene: .; j_gene: TRBJ1-3; v_gene: TRBV5-1; CDR3nt: TGCGCCAGCAGACCAGGACGGAGCTCTGGAAACACCATATATTTT; CDR3aa: CASRPGRSSGNTIYF
abundance: many; d_gene: TRBD1; j_gene: TRBJ2-5; v_gene: TRBV20-1; CDR3nt: TGCAGTGCTATCACATGGGGACAGGGAGGAGGGCAAGAGACCCAGTACTTC; CDR3aa: CSAITWGQGGGQETQYF
abundance: many; d_gene: .; j_gene: TRBJ1-1; v_gene: TRBV7-2; CDR3nt: TGTGCCAGCAGCCTCACGGCGGCGGACACTGAAGCTTTCTTT; CDR3aa: CASSLTAADTEAFF
abundance: many; d_gene: .; j_gene: TRBJ2-1; v_gene: TRBV25-1; CDR3nt: TGTGCCAGCAGTGGGGCCAATGAGCAGTTCTTC; CDR3aa: CASSGANEQFF
abundance: few; d_gene: .; j_gene: TRBJ1-1; v_gene: TRBV7-9; CDR3nt: TGTGCCAGCAGCCACGCCACTGAAGCTTTCTTT; CDR3aa: CASSHATEAFF
abundance: few; d_gene: TRBD2; j_gene: TRBJ2-7; v_gene: TRBV20-1; CDR3nt: TGCAGTGCTAGACCGGCGGGGGACTACGAGCAGTACTTC; CDR3aa: CSARPAGDYEQYF
abundance: few; d_gene: .; j_gene: TRBJ1-1; v_gene: TRBV15; CDR3nt: TGTGCCACCAGCAGAGATCGCCTCGGGGTCACTGAAGCTTTCTTT; CDR3aa: CATSRDRLGVTEAFF
abundance: many; d_gene: TRBD2; j_gene: TRBJ2-5; v_gene: TRBV9; CDR3nt: TGTGCCAGCAGCCCCCCCGGGACTAGTCAAGAGACCCAGTACTTC; CDR3aa: CASSPPGTSQETQYF